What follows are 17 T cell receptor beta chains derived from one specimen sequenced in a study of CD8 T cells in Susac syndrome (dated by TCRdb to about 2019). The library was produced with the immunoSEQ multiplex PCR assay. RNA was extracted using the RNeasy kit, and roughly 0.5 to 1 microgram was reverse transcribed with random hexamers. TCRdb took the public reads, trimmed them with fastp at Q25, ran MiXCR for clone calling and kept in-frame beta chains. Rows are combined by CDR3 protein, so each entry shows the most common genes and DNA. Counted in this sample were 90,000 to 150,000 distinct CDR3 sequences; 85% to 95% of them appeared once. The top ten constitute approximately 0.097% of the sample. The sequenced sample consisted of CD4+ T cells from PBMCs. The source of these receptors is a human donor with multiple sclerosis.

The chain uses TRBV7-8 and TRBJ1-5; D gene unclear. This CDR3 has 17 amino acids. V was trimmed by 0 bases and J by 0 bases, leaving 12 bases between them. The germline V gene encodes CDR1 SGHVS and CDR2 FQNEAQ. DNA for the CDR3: TGTGCCAGCAGCTTAGCGAGGAGCGGTTATAGCAATCAGCCCCAGCATTTT. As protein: CASSLARSGYSNQPQHF.

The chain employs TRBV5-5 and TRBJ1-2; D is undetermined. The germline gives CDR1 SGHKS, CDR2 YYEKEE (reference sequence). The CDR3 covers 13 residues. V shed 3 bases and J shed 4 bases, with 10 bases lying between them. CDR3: CASSYPDGYGYTF. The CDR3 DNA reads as TGTGCCAGCAGCTACCCGGACGGCTATGGCTACACCTTC.

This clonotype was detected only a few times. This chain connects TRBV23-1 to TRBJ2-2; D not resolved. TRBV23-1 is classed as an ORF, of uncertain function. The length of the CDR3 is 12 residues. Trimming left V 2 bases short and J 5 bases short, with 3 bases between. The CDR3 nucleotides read TGCGCCAGCAGTCAAACTACCGGGGAGCTGTTTTTT. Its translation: CASSQTTGELFF.

The CDR3 region is CASGGQTRNTIYF. Written as DNA, the CDR3 is TGTGCCAGCGGGGGACAAACTCGAAACACCATATATTTT. V is TRBV12-3 or TRBV12-4 and J is TRBJ1-3, with D possibly TRBD1 on 6 matching bases. The CDR3 covers 13 residues. V was shortened by 8 bases and J by 5 bases, with 13 bases between the two germline ends.

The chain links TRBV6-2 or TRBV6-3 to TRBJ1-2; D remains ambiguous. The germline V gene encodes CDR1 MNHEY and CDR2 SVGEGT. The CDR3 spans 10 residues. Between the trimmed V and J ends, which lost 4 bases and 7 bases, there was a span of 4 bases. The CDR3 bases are TGTGCCAGCAGTTCGCGTGGCTACACCTTC. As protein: CASSSRGYTF.

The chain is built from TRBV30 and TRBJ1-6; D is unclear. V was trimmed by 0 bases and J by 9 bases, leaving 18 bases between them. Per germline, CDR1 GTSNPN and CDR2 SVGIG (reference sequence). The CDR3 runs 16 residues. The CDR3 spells CAWSVRFVDLVSPLHF. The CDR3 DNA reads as TGTGCCTGGAGTGTACGATTCGTCGACCTGGTTTCACCCCTCCACTTT.

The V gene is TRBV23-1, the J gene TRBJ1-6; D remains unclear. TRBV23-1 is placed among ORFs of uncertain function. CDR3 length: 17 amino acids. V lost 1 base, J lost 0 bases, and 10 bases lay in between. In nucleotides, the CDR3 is TGCGCCAGCAGTCAATGTCCGATAAGCTCCTATAATTCACCCCTCCACTTT. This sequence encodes CASSQCPISSYNSPLHF.

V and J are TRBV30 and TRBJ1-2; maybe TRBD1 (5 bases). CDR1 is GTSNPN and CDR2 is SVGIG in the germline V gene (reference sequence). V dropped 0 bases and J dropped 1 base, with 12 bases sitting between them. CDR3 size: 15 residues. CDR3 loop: CAWSVQRGGNYGYTF. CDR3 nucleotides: TGTGCCTGGAGTGTACAAAGGGGAGGTAACTATGGCTACACCTTC.

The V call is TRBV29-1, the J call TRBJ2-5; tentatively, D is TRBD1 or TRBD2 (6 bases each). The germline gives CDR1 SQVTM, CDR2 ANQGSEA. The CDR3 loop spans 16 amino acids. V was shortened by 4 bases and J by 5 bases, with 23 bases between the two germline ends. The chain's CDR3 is CSVVGTPRGAGETQYF. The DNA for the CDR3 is TGCAGCGTTGTAGGGACCCCAAGGGGGGCTGGCGAGACCCAGTACTTC.

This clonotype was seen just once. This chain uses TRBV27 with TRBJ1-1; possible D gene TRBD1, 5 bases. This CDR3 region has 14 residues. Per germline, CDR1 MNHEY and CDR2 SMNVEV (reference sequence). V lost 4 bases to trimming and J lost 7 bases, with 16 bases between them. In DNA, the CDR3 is TGTGCCAGCAGTTCGTACCGGGCGGGGCTTGAAGCTTTCTTT. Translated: CASSSYRAGLEAFF.

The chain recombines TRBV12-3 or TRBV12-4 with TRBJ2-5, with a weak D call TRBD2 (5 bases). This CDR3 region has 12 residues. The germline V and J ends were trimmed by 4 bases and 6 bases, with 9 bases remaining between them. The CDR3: CASSYRGQTQYF. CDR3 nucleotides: TGTGCCAGCAGTTATCGCGGGCAGACCCAGTACTTC.

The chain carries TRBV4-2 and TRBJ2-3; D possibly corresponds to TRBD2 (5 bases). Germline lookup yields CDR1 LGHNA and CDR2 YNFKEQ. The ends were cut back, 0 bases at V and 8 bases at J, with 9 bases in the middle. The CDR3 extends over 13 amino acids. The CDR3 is CASSQDRSGTQYF. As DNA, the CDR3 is TGTGCCAGCAGCCAAGATAGGAGCGGTACGCAGTATTTT.

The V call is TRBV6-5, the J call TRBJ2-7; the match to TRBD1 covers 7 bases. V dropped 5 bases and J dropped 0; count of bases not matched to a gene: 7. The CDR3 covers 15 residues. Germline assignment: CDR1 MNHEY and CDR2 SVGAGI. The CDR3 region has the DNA TGTGCCAGCAGTACTAAACAGGGGTCCTCCTACGAGCAGTACTTC. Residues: CASSTKQGSSYEQYF.

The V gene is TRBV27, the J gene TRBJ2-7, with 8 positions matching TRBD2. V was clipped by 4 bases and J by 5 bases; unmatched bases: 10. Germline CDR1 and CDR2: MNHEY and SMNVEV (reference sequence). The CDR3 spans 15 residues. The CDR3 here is CASSYQTGGPHEQYF. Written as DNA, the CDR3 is TGTGCCAGCAGTTACCAAACGGGGGGGCCCCACGAGCAGTACTTC.

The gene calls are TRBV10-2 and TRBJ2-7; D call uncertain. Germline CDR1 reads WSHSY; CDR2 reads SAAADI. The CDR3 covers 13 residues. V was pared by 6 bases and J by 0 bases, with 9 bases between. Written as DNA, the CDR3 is TGCGCCAGCAGCTTAAGGAGCTCCTACGAGCAGTACTTC. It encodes CASSLRSSYEQYF.

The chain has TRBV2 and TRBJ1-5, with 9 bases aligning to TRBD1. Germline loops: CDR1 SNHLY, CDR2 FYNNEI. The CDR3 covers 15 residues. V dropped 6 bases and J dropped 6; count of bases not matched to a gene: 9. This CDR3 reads CASSGDRVLGQPQHF. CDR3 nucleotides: TGTGCCAGCAGCGGGGACAGGGTCCTCGGTCAGCCCCAGCATTTT.

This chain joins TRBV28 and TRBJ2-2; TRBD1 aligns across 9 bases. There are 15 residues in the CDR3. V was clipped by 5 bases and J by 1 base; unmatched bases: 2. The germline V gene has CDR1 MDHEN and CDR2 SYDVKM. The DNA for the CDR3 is TGTGCCAGCAGTCCGGGACAGGGGAACACCGGGGAGCTGTTTTTT. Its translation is CASSPGQGNTGELFF.